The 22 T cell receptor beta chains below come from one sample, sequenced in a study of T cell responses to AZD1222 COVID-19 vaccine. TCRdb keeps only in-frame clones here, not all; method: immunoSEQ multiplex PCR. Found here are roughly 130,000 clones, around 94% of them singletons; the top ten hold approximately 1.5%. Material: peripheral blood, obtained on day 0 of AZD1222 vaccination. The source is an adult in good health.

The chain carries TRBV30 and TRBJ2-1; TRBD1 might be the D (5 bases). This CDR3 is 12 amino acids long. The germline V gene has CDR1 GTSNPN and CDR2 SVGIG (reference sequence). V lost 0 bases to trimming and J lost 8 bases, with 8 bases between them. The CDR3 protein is CAWSVTRDEQFF. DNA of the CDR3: TGTGCCTGGAGTGTAACCAGGGATGAGCAGTTCTTC.

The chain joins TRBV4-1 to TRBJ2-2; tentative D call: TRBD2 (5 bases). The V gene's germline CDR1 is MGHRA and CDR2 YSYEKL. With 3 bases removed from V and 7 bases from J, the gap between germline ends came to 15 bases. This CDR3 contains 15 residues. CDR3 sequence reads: CASSHPVLEGGELFF. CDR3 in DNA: TGCGCCAGCAGCCATCCCGTTCTAGAGGGCGGGGAGCTGTTTTTT.

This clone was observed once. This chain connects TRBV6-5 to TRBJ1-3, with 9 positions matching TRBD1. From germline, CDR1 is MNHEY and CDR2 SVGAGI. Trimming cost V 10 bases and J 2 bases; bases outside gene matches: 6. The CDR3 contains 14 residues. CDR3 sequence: CATVGTGTGNTIYF. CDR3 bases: TGTGCCACCGTCGGGACAGGGACTGGAAACACCATATATTTT.

The CDR3 protein is CASSLFWTGAYEQYF. The CDR3 nucleotides are TGTGCCAGCAGCTTGTTTTGGACAGGAGCCTACGAGCAGTACTTC. The chain combines TRBV5-6 with TRBJ2-7; 7 nucleotides line up with TRBD1. This CDR3 is 15 amino acids long. CDR1 is SGHDT and CDR2 is YYEEEE in the germline V gene. V lost 1 base, J lost 2 bases, and 6 bases stayed unmatched.

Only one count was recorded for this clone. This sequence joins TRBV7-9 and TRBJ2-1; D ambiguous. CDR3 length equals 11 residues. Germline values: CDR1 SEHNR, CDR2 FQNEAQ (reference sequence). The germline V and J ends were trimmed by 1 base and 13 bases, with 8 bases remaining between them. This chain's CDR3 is CASSLELVQFF. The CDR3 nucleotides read TGTGCCAGCAGCTTAGAGTTAGTACAGTTCTTC.

The CDR3 bases are TGTGCCATCAGTGGACAGGGGGCTTTAGGTGGGGCCAACGTCCTGACTTTC. It codes for CAISGQGALGGANVLTF. This chain uses TRBV10-3 with TRBJ2-6, with 10 bases matching TRBD1. V trimming: 4 bases; J trimming: 3 bases; junction bases outside the gene matches: 6. The germline V gene encodes CDR1 ENHRY and CDR2 SYGVKD. The CDR3 is 17 amino acids.

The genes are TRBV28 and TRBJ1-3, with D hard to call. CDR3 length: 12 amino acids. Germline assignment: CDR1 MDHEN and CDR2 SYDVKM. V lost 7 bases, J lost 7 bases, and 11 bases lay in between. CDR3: CASTDPGNTIYF. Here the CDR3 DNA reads TGTGCCAGCACCGACCCCGGGAACACCATATATTTT.

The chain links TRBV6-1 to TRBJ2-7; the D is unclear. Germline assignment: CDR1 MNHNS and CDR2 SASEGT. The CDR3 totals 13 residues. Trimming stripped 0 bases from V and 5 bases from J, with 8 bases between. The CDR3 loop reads CASSEAVRDEQYF. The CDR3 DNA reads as TGTGCCAGCAGTGAAGCTGTTAGGGACGAGCAGTACTTC.

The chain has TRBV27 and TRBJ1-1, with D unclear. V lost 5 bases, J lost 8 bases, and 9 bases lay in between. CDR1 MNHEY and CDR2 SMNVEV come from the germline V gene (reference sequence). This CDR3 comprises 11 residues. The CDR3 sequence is CASSPSVEAFF. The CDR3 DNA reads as TGTGCCAGCAGTCCCAGCGTCGAAGCTTTCTTT.

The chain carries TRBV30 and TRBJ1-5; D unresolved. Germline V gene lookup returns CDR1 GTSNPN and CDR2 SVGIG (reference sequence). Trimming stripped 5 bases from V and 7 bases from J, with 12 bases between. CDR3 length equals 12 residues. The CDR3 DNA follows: TGTGCCTGGGCCCGGGGAGGCCAGCCCCAGCATTTT. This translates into CAWARGGQPQHF. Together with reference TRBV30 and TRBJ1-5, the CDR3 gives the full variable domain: SQTIHQWPATLVQPVGSPLSLECTVEGTSNPNLYWYRQAAGRGLQLLFYSVGIGQISSEVPQNLSASRPQDRQFILSSKKLLLSDSGFYLCAWARGGQPQHFGDGTRLSIL.

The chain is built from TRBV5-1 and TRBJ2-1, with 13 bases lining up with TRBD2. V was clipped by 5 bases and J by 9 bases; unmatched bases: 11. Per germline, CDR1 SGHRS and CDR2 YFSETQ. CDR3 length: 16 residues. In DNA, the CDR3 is TGCGCCAGCAGACAAACAGGACTAGCGGGAGTAAGTGAGCAGTTCTTC. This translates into CASRQTGLAGVSEQFF.

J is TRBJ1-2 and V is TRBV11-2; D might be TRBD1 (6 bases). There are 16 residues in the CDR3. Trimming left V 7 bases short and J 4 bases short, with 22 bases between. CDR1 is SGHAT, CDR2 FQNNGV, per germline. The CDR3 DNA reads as TGTGCCAGCAACAACGACTTCGGGGGGCGCATCTATGGCTACACCTTC. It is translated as CASNNDFGGRIYGYTF.

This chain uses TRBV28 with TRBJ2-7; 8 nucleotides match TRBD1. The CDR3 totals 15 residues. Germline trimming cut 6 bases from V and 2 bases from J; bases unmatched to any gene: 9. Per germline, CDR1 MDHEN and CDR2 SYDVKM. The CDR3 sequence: CASSAGGLETYEQYV. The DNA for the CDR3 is TGTGCCAGCAGCGCAGGGGGCTTGGAAACCTACGAGCAGTACGTC.

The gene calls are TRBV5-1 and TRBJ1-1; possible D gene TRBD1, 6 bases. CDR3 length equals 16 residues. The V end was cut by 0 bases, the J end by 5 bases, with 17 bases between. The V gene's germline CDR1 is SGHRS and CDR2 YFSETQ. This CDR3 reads CASSLDSGGAGTEAFF. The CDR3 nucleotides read TGCGCCAGCAGCTTGGATAGCGGGGGGGCCGGGACTGAAGCTTTCTTT.

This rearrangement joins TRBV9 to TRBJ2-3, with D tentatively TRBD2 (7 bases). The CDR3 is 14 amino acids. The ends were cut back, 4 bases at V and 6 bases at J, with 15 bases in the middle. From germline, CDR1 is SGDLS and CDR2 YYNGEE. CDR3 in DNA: TGTGCCAGCAGCACCCGGGGGGCGGGGGATACGCAGTATTTT. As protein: CASSTRGAGDTQYF.

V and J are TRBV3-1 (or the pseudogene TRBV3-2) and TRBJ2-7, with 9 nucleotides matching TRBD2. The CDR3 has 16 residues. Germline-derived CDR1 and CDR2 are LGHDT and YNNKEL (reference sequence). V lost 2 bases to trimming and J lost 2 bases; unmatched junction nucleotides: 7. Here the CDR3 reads CASSQFSGGLAYEQYF. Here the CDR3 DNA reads TGTGCCAGCAGCCAATTTAGCGGGGGCCTGGCCTACGAGCAGTACTTC.

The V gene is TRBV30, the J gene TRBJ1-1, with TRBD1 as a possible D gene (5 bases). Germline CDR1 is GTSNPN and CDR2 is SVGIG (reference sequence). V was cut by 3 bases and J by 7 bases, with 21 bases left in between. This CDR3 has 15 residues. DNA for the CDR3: TGTGCCTGGAGGCCCCTCAGTACGTCCGGGGGTGAAGCTTTCTTT. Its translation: CAWRPLSTSGGEAFF. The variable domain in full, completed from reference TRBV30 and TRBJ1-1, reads SQTIHQWPATLVQPVGSPLSLECTVEGTSNPNLYWYRQAAGRGLQLLFYSVGIGQISSEVPQNLSASRPQDRQFILSSKKLLLSDSGFYLCAWRPLSTSGGEAFFGQGTRLTVV.

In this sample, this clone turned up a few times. The DNA of the CDR3 is TGTGCCAGCAGCTCCTGGACTAACTACGAGCAGTACTTC. It codes for CASSSWTNYEQYF. The chain links TRBV5-6 to TRBJ2-7; possible D gene TRBD2, 6 bases. There are 13 residues in the CDR3. Trimming took 3 bases from V and 3 from J, leaving 10 bases between them. The V gene's germline CDR1 is SGHDT and CDR2 YYEEEE.

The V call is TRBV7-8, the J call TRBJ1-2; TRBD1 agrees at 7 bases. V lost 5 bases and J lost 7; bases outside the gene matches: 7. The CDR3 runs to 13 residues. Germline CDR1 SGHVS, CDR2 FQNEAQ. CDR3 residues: CASSPTGDAGYTF. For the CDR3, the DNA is TGTGCCAGCAGCCCCACAGGGGATGCTGGCTACACCTTC.

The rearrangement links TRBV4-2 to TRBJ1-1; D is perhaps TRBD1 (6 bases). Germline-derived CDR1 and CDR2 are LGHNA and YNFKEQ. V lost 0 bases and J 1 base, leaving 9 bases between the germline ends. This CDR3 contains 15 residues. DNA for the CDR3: TGTGCCAGCAGCCAAGATAGAGGGGGGAACACTGAAGCTTTCTTT. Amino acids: CASSQDRGGNTEAFF.

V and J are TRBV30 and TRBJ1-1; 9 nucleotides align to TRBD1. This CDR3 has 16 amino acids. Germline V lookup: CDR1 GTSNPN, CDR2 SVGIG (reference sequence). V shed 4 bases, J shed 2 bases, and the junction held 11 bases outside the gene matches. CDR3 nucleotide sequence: TGTGCCTGGACGCTTAACAGGGGGCCCTTCAACACTGAAGCTTTCTTT. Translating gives CAWTLNRGPFNTEAFF.

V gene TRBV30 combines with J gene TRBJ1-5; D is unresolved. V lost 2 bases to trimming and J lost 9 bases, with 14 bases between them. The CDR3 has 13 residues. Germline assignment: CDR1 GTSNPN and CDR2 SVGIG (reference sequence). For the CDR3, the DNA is TGTGCCTGGAGTAGGGTCTCCTCCGGGCCCCAGCATTTT. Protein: CAWSRVSSGPQHF.